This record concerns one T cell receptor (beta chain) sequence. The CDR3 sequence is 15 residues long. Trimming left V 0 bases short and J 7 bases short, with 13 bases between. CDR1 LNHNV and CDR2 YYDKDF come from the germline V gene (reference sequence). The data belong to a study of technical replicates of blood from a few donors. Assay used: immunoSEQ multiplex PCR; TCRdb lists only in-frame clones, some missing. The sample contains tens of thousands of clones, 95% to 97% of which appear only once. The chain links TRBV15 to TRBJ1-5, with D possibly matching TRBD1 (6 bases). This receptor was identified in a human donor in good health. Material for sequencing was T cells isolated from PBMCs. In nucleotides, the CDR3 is TGTGCCACCAGCAGAGATATCCAGGGGTTACAGCCCCAGCATTTT. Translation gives CATSRDIQGLQPQHF. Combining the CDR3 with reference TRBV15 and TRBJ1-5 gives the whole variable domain DAMVIQNPRYQVTQFGKPVTLSCSQTLNHNVMYWYQQKSSQAPKLLFHYYDKDFNNEADTPDNFQSRRPNTSFCFLDIRSPGLGDTAMYLCATSRDIQGLQPQHFGDGTRLSIL.